This T cell receptor beta chain was found in a study of blood T cell repertoires in COVID-19. Method: immunoSEQ multiplex PCR; TCRdb's copy keeps in-frame clones and lacks some. The repertoire holds tens of thousands of clones, with about four fifths as singletons. The CDR3 has 13 residues. V trimming: 4 bases; J trimming: 6 bases; junction bases outside the gene matches: 3. Germline-derived CDR1 and CDR2 are LGHDT and YNNKEL (reference sequence). This clone was counted a few times. The sequenced sample was peripheral blood. The source of this sequence is a human donor in a cohort sampled during active COVID-19. V is TRBV3-1 (or the pseudogene TRBV3-2) and J is TRBJ2-1; 7 bases map to TRBD2. The CDR3 here is CASSRSGGNEQFF. The CDR3 DNA sequence: TGTGCCAGCAGCCGCTCGGGGGGCAATGAGCAGTTCTTC.